The 25 T cell receptor beta chains below come from one sample, sequenced in a study of beta chain features in type 1 diabetes. Expressed TCRB transcripts were sequenced because the isolated RNA had all been reverse transcribed beforehand. Sequencing used immunoSEQ multiplex PCR; TCRdb keeps in-frame clones, though not all of them. Of under 300,000 clones in the sample, under 8.5% are singletons; the top ten hold more than 0.9%. Sequencing used central memory CD4+ T cells from blood. The receptors come from a woman aged 18-29 years in good health.

The rearrangement uses TRBV11-1 and TRBJ2-7, with 11 bases lining up with TRBD2. The CDR3 is 15 residues long. Per the germline V gene, CDR1 is SGHAT and CDR2 is FQDESV (reference sequence). The ends lost 5 bases at V and 2 bases at J; junction bases unmatched: 5. The CDR3 here is CASSIGTSGPYEQYF. CDR3 DNA: TGTGCCAGCAGCATCGGGACTAGCGGACCCTACGAGCAGTACTTC.

This clone was counted ten times or more. This chain links TRBV18 with TRBJ2-3; D uncertain. The CDR3 runs 14 residues. Germline lookup yields CDR1 KGHSH and CDR2 LQKENI. V lost 2 bases and J lost 4, with 10 bases in between. The CDR3 loop is CASSPGSQSDTQYF. In nucleotides, the CDR3 is TGTGCCAGCTCACCAGGATCCCAATCAGATACGCAGTATTTT.

The gene calls are TRBV27 and TRBJ2-1, with D tentatively TRBD1 (6 bases). CDR3 length: 16 residues. Germline-derived CDR1 and CDR2 are MNHEY and SMNVEV (reference sequence). The V gene lost 4 bases and the J gene lost 10 bases, with 23 bases spanning the gap. CDR3 coding DNA: TGTGCCAGCAGTTATCGGCCCAGGGATGTACAGGGAGAGCAGTTCTTC. Residues: CASSYRPRDVQGEQFF.

The rearrangement links TRBV5-1 to TRBJ1-1; TRBD1 agrees at 8 bases. CDR3 size: 16 residues. V shed 4 bases and J 3 bases; nucleotides not matched to a gene: 11. CDR1 is SGHRS, CDR2 YFSETQ, per germline. DNA of the CDR3: TGCGCCAGCAGCAGAGGACAGGGACGTTTGGACACTGAAGCTTTCTTT. This gives the protein CASSRGQGRLDTEAFF.

This clone came up a few times. V usage is TRBV6-6 and J usage is TRBJ1-5; D remains unclear. Germline CDR1 reads MNHNY; CDR2 reads SVGAGI (reference sequence). Trimming stripped 2 bases from V and 5 bases from J, with 13 bases between. The length of the CDR3 is 15 residues. The CDR3 DNA is TGTGCCAGCAGTTACGATGGCCGCCTGGATCAGCCCCAGCATTTT. It is translated as CASSYDGRLDQPQHF.

The chain recombines TRBV6-1 with TRBJ2-5; D is unresolved. CDR1 MNHNS and CDR2 SASEGT come from the germline V gene. The CDR3 extends over 12 amino acids. The V end lost 7 bases, the J end lost 2 bases, and 8 bases lay between the germline ends. CDR3 protein: CASKGFQETQYF. CDR3 coding DNA: TGTGCCAGCAAAGGGTTTCAAGAGACCCAGTACTTC.

This clone turned up a few times. V and J are TRBV6-4 and TRBJ1-1; D not resolved. There are 13 residues in the CDR3. The germline CDR1 and CDR2 sequences are MRHNA and SNTAGT. V was cut by 2 bases and J by 1 base, with 5 bases left in between. In DNA, the CDR3 is TGTGCCAGCAGTGACCGCGAGAACACTGAAGCTTTCTTT. Translation: CASSDRENTEAFF.

The rearrangement joins TRBV7-2 to TRBJ1-6, with 9 bases lining up with TRBD1. Germline CDR1 is SGHTA and CDR2 is FQGNSA. The CDR3 runs 16 residues. J was trimmed by 9 bases and V by 1 base; bases with no gene match: 7. DNA of the CDR3: TGTGCCAGCAGCTTAGGAAGGGGACAGGGAGGTTCACCCCTCCACTTT. This gives the protein CASSLGRGQGGSPLHF.

Only a few counts were recorded for this clone. The chain carries TRBV27 and TRBJ2-1; D is unclear. The germline CDR1 and CDR2 sequences are MNHEY and SMNVEV (reference sequence). CDR3 length: 16 residues. Trimming pared 5 bases from V and 4 bases from J, leaving 18 bases between. The CDR3, as DNA: TGTGCCAGCAGTCACATTAGTCGGAACCCGTACAATGAGCAGTTCTTC. This encodes CASSHISRNPYNEQFF.

A few counts support this clone. The chain recombines TRBV5-1 with TRBJ1-5; TRBD1 matches 9 bases. CDR1 SGHRS and CDR2 YFSETQ come from the germline V gene. The J segment lost 4 bases and the V segment lost 0 bases, leaving 5 bases of the junction unmatched. The CDR3 has 16 residues. The CDR3 region is CASSLGVGQGNQPQHF. The DNA for the CDR3 is TGCGCCAGCAGCTTGGGAGTCGGACAGGGGAATCAGCCCCAGCATTTT.

The V gene is TRBV4-1, the J gene TRBJ2-7; 7 bases align to TRBD2. This CDR3 has 18 residues. After removal of 0 bases from V and 0 bases from J, the junction contained 11 bases not matched to a gene. In germline, CDR1 is MGHRA, CDR2 YSYEKL. As DNA, the CDR3 is TGCGCCAGCAGCCAAGACCGGGCGGGAGCGTCGAGCTCCTACGAGCAGTACTTC. Encoded protein: CASSQDRAGASSSYEQYF.

This chain links TRBV7-2 with TRBJ2-7; D gene uncertain. The V gene's germline CDR1 is SGHTA and CDR2 FQGNSA. V gave up 4 bases and J gave up 9 bases, with 10 bases separating them. This CDR3 is 11 amino acids long. CDR3 protein: CASSSTLGQYF. The CDR3 nucleotides read TGTGCCAGCAGCTCAACGTTAGGGCAGTACTTC. Variable domain in full (rest from reference TRBV7-2 and TRBJ2-7): GAGVSQSPSNKVTEKGKDVELRCDPISGHTALYWYRQSLGQGLEFLIYFQGNSAPDKSGLPSDRFSAERTGGSVSTLTIQRTQQEDSAVYLCASSSTLGQYFGPGTRLTVT.

Worth noting for this clone: The sample has other DNA sequences that encode this CDR3 too. The chain links TRBV18 to TRBJ1-1; no firm D call. The germline V and J ends were trimmed by 2 bases and 0 bases, with 4 bases remaining between them. There are 13 residues in the CDR3. CDR1 is KGHSH, CDR2 LQKENI, per germline. As DNA, the CDR3 is TGTGCCAGCTCACCAGGCCTGAACACTGAAGCTTTCTTT. Its protein is CASSPGLNTEAFF. Using reference TRBV18 and TRBJ1-1 for the parts outside the CDR3, the full variable domain is NAGVMQNPRHLVRRRGQEARLRCSPMKGHSHVYWYRQLPEEGLKFMVYLQKENIIDESGMPKERFSAEFPKEGPSILRIQQVVRGDSAAYFCASSPGLNTEAFFGQGTRLTVV.

The V call is TRBV29-1, the J call TRBJ1-2; 8 bases match TRBD1. J lost 7 bases, V lost 2 bases, and 6 bases had no gene match. This CDR3 is 13 amino acids long. Germline CDR1 reads SQVTM; CDR2 reads ANQGSEA. The CDR3 region is CSVELDRESGYTF. The CDR3 nucleotides are TGCAGCGTTGAATTGGACAGGGAAAGTGGCTACACCTTC.

The chain has TRBV11-3 and TRBJ2-2; D perhaps matches TRBD2 (5 bases). V lost 3 bases to trimming and J lost 8 bases, with 7 bases between them. The CDR3 spans 12 residues. Germline CDR1 SGHNT, CDR2 YENEEA. CDR3 amino acids: CASSLRAGELFF. The CDR3 nucleotides are TGTGCCAGCAGCTTGAGGGCAGGGGAGCTGTTTTTT.

A few counts support this clone. Here the CDR3 reads CASSLVLRNQPQHF. The CDR3 coding sequence is TGTGCCAGCAGCCTAGTTTTAAGGAATCAGCCCCAGCATTTT. The rearrangement joins TRBV28 to TRBJ1-5; D is undetermined. Per germline, CDR1 MDHEN and CDR2 SYDVKM. The CDR3 covers 14 residues. Trimming took 6 bases from V and 4 from J, leaving 13 bases between them.

This clone was picked up many times. The chain joins TRBV19 to TRBJ1-5, with 8 bases fitting TRBD1. V trimming: 4 bases; J trimming: 6 bases; junction bases outside the gene matches: 11. The germline V gene has CDR1 LNHDA and CDR2 SQIVND (reference sequence). The CDR3 loop spans 16 amino acids. In DNA, the CDR3 is TGTGCCAGTAGTAAACTGGGCACAGGGGGTGTTCAGCCCCAGCATTTT. Protein product: CASSKLGTGGVQPQHF. The variable domain in full, with the rest retrieved from reference TRBV19 and TRBJ1-5, is DGGITQSPKYLFRKEGQNVTLSCEQNLNHDAMYWYRQDPGQGLRLIYYSQIVNDFQKGDIAEGYSVSREKKESFPLTVTSAQKNPTAFYLCASSKLGTGGVQPQHFGDGTRLSIL.

The rearrangement joins TRBV28 to TRBJ1-1, with no clear D. Germline V gene lookup returns CDR1 MDHEN and CDR2 SYDVKM. This CDR3 contains 12 residues. With 3 bases removed from V and 4 bases from J, the gap between germline ends came to 6 bases. The CDR3 DNA is TGTGCCAGCAGTTTTTCCCCCACTGAAGCTTTCTTT. Its translation: CASSFSPTEAFF.

Many counts were recorded for this clone. This sequence joins TRBV7-2 and TRBJ2-6, with unresolved D. Germline CDR1 is SGHTA and CDR2 is FQGNSA. V lost 1 base to trimming and J lost 2 bases, with 12 bases between them. The length of the CDR3 is 17 residues. The CDR3 bases are TGTGCCAGCAGCTTAGACTCGATAAGAACTGGGGCCAACGTCCTGACTTTC. As protein: CASSLDSIRTGANVLTF.

This clone was counted a few times. In DNA form, the CDR3 reads TGTGCCAGCAGTTACAGGACAGGGATCTACGAGCAGTACTTC. Encoded protein: CASSYRTGIYEQYF. V is TRBV7-2 and J is TRBJ2-7, with 8 bases identical to TRBD1. The CDR3 spans 14 residues. The germline V gene encodes CDR1 SGHTA and CDR2 FQGNSA. V shed 6 bases and J 3 bases; nucleotides not matched to a gene: 7.

This clone was recorded a few times. V gene TRBV2 combines with J gene TRBJ2-3, with a tentative D call TRBD2 (6 bases). CDR1 is SNHLY and CDR2 is FYNNEI in the germline V gene. There are 16 residues in the CDR3. Trimming took off 5 bases at V and 0 bases at J, with 15 bases between the two ends. The CDR3 nucleotides are TGTGCCAGCAGTATTGACGCGGGGATAAGCACAGATACGCAGTATTTT. Translating gives CASSIDAGISTDTQYF.

The chain employs TRBV11-3 and TRBJ1-5, with TRBD1 matching 9 bases. The CDR3 runs to 14 residues. V shed 4 bases and J 5 bases; nucleotides not matched to a gene: 3. CDR1 is SGHNT, CDR2 YENEEA, per germline. CDR3 residues: CASSWTGEHQPQHF. In DNA form, the CDR3 reads TGTGCCAGCAGCTGGACAGGGGAGCATCAGCCCCAGCATTTT.

The chain uses TRBV27 and TRBJ1-5; D not resolved. Deletions cut 2 bases from V and 0 bases from J, with 8 bases between. CDR3 length: 15 amino acids. Germline V gene sequence: CDR1 MNHEY, CDR2 SMNVEV (reference sequence). In DNA form, the CDR3 reads TGTGCCAGCAGTTTAGTGGGTAATAGCAATCAGCCCCAGCATTTT. Translated: CASSLVGNSNQPQHF.

The V gene is TRBV7-9, the J gene TRBJ1-6, with D perhaps matching TRBD1 (5 bases). The CDR3 has 15 residues. V lost 5 bases and J lost 9, with 17 bases in between. Germline CDR1 and CDR2: SEHNR and FQNEAQ (reference sequence). CDR3 sequence reads: CASSKEGVGGSPLHF. CDR3 coding DNA: TGTGCCAGCAGCAAAGAGGGCGTCGGGGGTTCACCCCTCCACTTT.

This clone was found a few times. The chain couples TRBV28 to TRBJ1-2, with 8 bases fitting TRBD1. The J segment lost 5 bases and the V segment lost 5 bases, leaving 10 bases of the junction unmatched. The germline CDR1 and CDR2 sequences are MDHEN and SYDVKM. The CDR3 runs to 15 residues. The CDR3 nucleotides are TGTGCCAGCAGTGACCCGACAGGGGTAGATTATGGCTACACCTTC. It translates to CASSDPTGVDYGYTF.